These 17 T cell receptor beta chains were sequenced from one sample in a study of T cell repertoires in cytomegalovirus infection (dated by TCRdb to the late 2010s). This sample was sequenced with an Illumina HiSeq 1500. In TCRdb, the public reads were trimmed at Q25 with fastp and aligned with MiXCR, with productive beta chains retained. Rows are combined by CDR3 protein, so each entry shows the most common genes and DNA. For this sample the table gives under 250,000 distinct CDR3 sequences, of which about 5.9% were detected only once. The biggest ten clones account for around 6% of the sample. Input material: PBMCs. Receptors were obtained from a human donor in good health (CMV status not recorded). Some clones in this sample may be carry-over from other donors' samples.

This clonotype was observed at least ten times. V is TRBV12-3 or TRBV12-4 and J is TRBJ2-7; TRBD1 aligns across 7 bases. V gave up 3 bases and J gave up 5 bases; unmatched junction bases: 4. This CDR3 comprises 13 residues. The CDR3 nucleotides read TGTGCCAGCAGTTTGTACAGGGGCAACGAGCAGTACTTC. Encoded protein: CASSLYRGNEQYF.

At least ten counts were recorded for this clonotype. The rearrangement joins TRBV20-1 to TRBJ1-4; TRBD1 might be the D (6 bases). CDR3 length: 19 amino acids. CDR1 DFQATT and CDR2 SNEGSKA come from the germline V gene (reference sequence). Trimming stripped 3 bases from V and 0 bases from J, with 23 bases between. The CDR3: CSARDLGGARLATNEKLFF. The CDR3 bases are TGCAGTGCTAGGGACCTTGGGGGGGCCCGTCTGGCAACTAATGAAAAACTGTTTTTT.

This clonotype was seen repeatedly, ten times or more. The CDR3 loop reads CSARPTGAGAEAFF. Here the CDR3 DNA reads TGCAGTGCTAGACCCACAGGGGCCGGGGCTGAAGCTTTCTTT. The gene calls are TRBV20-1 and TRBJ1-1; 7 bases agree with TRBD1. V lost 2 bases, J lost 6 bases, and 9 bases stayed unmatched. In germline, CDR1 is DFQATT, CDR2 SNEGSKA (reference sequence). This CDR3 is built from 14 residues.

This clonotype has a count of ten or more. The genes are TRBV7-2 and TRBJ2-2; TRBD2 agrees at 8 bases. The V segment lost 5 bases and the J segment 3 bases; nucleotides outside the gene matches: 8. Per germline, CDR1 SGHTA and CDR2 FQGNSA. The CDR3 loop spans 16 amino acids. The CDR3 reads CASSLLPGGDTGELFF. In DNA form, the CDR3 reads TGTGCCAGCAGCCTCCTCCCGGGGGGGGACACCGGGGAGCTGTTTTTT.

This clonotype came up many times. This chain connects TRBV28 to TRBJ2-7; D perhaps matches TRBD2 (5 bases). The germline V gene encodes CDR1 MDHEN and CDR2 SYDVKM. The ends were cut back, 3 bases at V and 0 bases at J, with 9 bases in the middle. CDR3 size: 14 residues. The CDR3 sequence: CASSFRGVSYEQYF. Here the CDR3 DNA reads TGTGCCAGCAGTTTCCGGGGAGTCTCCTACGAGCAGTACTTC.

This clonotype showed up many times. The chain links TRBV7-9 to TRBJ2-6, with 10 bases lining up with TRBD1. Losses at the gene ends were 3 bases for V and 2 bases for J; bases not matched to a gene: 1. Germline V CDR1 and CDR2: SEHNR, FQNEAQ (reference sequence). The CDR3 sequence is 16 residues long. The chain's CDR3 is CASSLTGGPGANVLTF. The CDR3 DNA follows: TGTGCCAGCAGCTTGACAGGGGGCCCTGGGGCCAACGTCCTGACTTTC.

This clonotype was observed many times. The rearrangement joins TRBV5-1 to TRBJ2-5, with a tentative D call TRBD2 (6 bases). CDR3 length equals 15 residues. V was trimmed by 5 bases and J by 1 base, leaving 15 bases between them. Germline loops: CDR1 SGHRS, CDR2 YFSETQ. The CDR3 loop is CASSPTAGTQETQYF. In DNA form, the CDR3 reads TGCGCCAGCAGTCCGACGGCGGGAACCCAAGAGACCCAGTACTTC. The entire variable domain, with the rest obtained from reference TRBV5-1 and TRBJ2-5, is as follows: KAGVTQTPRYLIKTRGQQVTLSCSPISGHRSVSWYQQTPGQGLQFLFEYFSETQRNKGNFPGRFSGRQFSNSRSEMNVSTLELGDSALYLCASSPTAGTQETQYFGPGTRLLVL.

The genes are TRBV5-1 and TRBJ2-3; a possible D gene is TRBD1 (5 bases). Per germline, CDR1 SGHRS and CDR2 YFSETQ. The CDR3 is 15 amino acids. V dropped 0 bases and J dropped 0 bases, with 8 bases sitting between them. The DNA for the CDR3 is TGCGCCAGCAGCTTGGACAGGCCTAGCACAGATACGCAGTATTTT. This encodes CASSLDRPSTDTQYF.

At least ten counts were recorded for this clonotype. This chain uses TRBV2 with TRBJ2-4; D is uncertain. The V gene lost 4 bases and the J gene lost 5 bases, with 6 bases spanning the gap. This CDR3 is 12 amino acids long. Germline V CDR1 and CDR2: SNHLY, FYNNEI. For the CDR3, the DNA is TGTGCCAGCAGTGTCCCGCAAAACATTCAGTACTTC. Amino acid sequence: CASSVPQNIQYF.

The chain employs TRBV30 and TRBJ2-1; D is undetermined. The CDR3 runs 13 residues. V was trimmed by 0 bases and J by 2 bases, leaving 5 bases between them. CDR1 and CDR2 (germline): GTSNPN, SVGIG (reference sequence). The CDR3 sequence: CAWSVGTYNEQFF. The CDR3 DNA follows: TGTGCCTGGAGTGTAGGGACCTACAATGAGCAGTTCTTC.

This clonotype was counted at least ten times. This chain joins TRBV7-2 and TRBJ1-5; the D is unclear. V shed 1 base and J shed 5 bases, with 9 bases lying between them. This CDR3 region has 14 residues. Germline V lookup: CDR1 SGHTA, CDR2 FQGNSA. Here the CDR3 reads CASSLVTFDQPQHF. CDR3 sequence (DNA): TGTGCCAGCAGCTTAGTGACATTCGATCAGCCCCAGCATTTT.

This clonotype was picked up many times. The chain joins TRBV29-1 to TRBJ1-2; perhaps TRBD1 as D (6 bases). V was shortened by 6 bases and J by 7 bases, with 15 bases between the two germline ends. Germline CDR1 and CDR2: SQVTM and ANQGSEA. This CDR3 is 12 amino acids long. The CDR3 sequence is CSVNRVESGYTF. DNA for the CDR3: TGCAGCGTGAACAGGGTGGAGAGTGGCTACACCTTC.

This clonotype has a count of ten or more. V is TRBV25-1 and J is TRBJ2-7; maybe TRBD2 (6 bases). This CDR3 is built from 15 residues. The germline CDR1 and CDR2 sequences are MGHDK and SYGVNS. V shed 3 bases and J shed 7 bases, with 19 bases lying between them. CDR3 nucleotide sequence: TGTGCCAGCAGTGAGCCCGGGACTGCGGTAGGGGAGCAGTACTTC. As protein: CASSEPGTAVGEQYF.

The V gene is TRBV5-5, the J gene TRBJ1-2; no reliable D call. Trimming took 0 bases from V and 5 from J, leaving 14 bases between them. Germline CDR1 and CDR2: SGHKS and YYEKEE (reference sequence). This CDR3 has 15 amino acids. The chain's CDR3 is CASSLEEDSLYGYTF. The CDR3 nucleotides read TGTGCCAGCAGCTTGGAGGAGGACTCTCTATATGGCTACACCTTC.

This clonotype was recorded many times. The CDR3 DNA reads as TGTGCCAGCAGCTTACAGGACTCTGGAAACACCATATATTTT. Its translation: CASSLQDSGNTIYF. J is TRBJ1-3 and V is TRBV11-1; D is ambiguous. V lost 2 bases and J 0 bases, leaving 5 bases between the germline ends. Germline CDR1 is SGHAT and CDR2 is FQDESV (reference sequence). CDR3 length: 14 amino acids. Drawing the rest from reference TRBV11-1 and TRBJ1-3, the complete variable domain is EAEVAQSPRYKITEKSQAVAFWCDPISGHATLYWYRQILGQGPELLVQFQDESVVDDSQLPKDRFSAERLKGVDSTLKIQPAELGDSAMYLCASSLQDSGNTIYFGEGSWLTVV.

This clonotype was observed at least ten times. The J gene is TRBJ2-5, the V gene TRBV7-8; D is possibly TRBD2 (5 bases). Germline CDR1 reads SGHVS; CDR2 reads FQNEAQ. V dropped 1 base and J dropped 3 bases, with 9 bases sitting between them. This CDR3 contains 14 residues. CDR3 loop: CASSLGTFKETQYF. In nucleotides, the CDR3 is TGTGCCAGCAGCTTAGGGACTTTCAAAGAGACCCAGTACTTC.

At least ten counts were recorded for this clonotype. The V call is TRBV7-2, the J call TRBJ1-1, with TRBD1 as a possible D gene (5 bases). Trimming cost V 2 bases and J 13 bases, with 14 bases left between them. CDR1 and CDR2 (germline): SGHTA, FQGNSA. The CDR3 sequence is 12 residues long. CDR3 residues: CASSLRAGTRFF. The CDR3 region has the DNA TGTGCCAGCAGCTTAAGGGCAGGGACTCGTTTCTTT.